A single sample gave rise to the 10 T cell receptor beta chains below, sequenced in a study of vaccination and CD4 T cells after COVID-19 (dated by TCRdb to between 2021 and 2022). The sample's treatment or condition label, decoded: roughly 10-day PBMC culture with coronavirus spike peptide pools or control peptides (ViraFEST assay). Library prep was done by PCR. Sequencing took place on an Illumina iSeq 100. DNA from cultured CD4+ T cells was subjected to TCR sequencing with the Oncomine TCR Beta short-read assay at the Johns Hopkins FTIC core. TCRdb took the public reads, trimmed them with fastp at Q25, ran MiXCR for clone calling and kept in-frame beta chains. Each CDR3 protein gets just one entry, which takes the most common genes and DNA from the rows behind it. The table for this sample lists some 13,000 distinct CDR3 sequences; about 50% of them were counted only once. The ten most abundant clones make up roughly a sixth of the sample.

The antigens of these receptors remain unknown. The specimen sequenced was CD4+ T cells from blood, cultured in vitro. Source of these receptors: a human donor who had recovered from COVID-19.

The chain couples TRBV20-1 to TRBJ1-4, with D uncertain. Trimming cost V 5 bases and J 8 bases, with 12 bases left between them. Germline V gene data show CDR1 as DFQATT and CDR2 as SNEGSKA (reference sequence). The CDR3 consists of 12 residues. DNA for the CDR3: TGCAGTGCTTACCGGGCTTGGGAAAAACTGTTTTTT. Translated: CSAYRAWEKLFF.

The rearrangement links TRBV10-1 to TRBJ1-3; D not resolved. The CDR3 spans 14 residues. The germline gives CDR1 WNHNN, CDR2 SYGVQD (reference sequence). V was shortened by 5 bases and J by 2 bases, with 10 bases between the two germline ends. CDR3 sequence reads: CASSSAATGNTIYF. CDR3 nucleotide sequence: TGCGCCAGCAGTTCAGCGGCAACTGGAAACACCATATATTTT.

The chain uses TRBV7-9 and TRBJ1-1; D gene unclear. V was trimmed by 5 bases and J by 6 bases, leaving 10 bases between them. Germline V CDR1 and CDR2: SEHNR, FQNEAQ (reference sequence). The CDR3 consists of 12 residues. CDR3 DNA: TGTGCCAGCAGCCCCCCCCGGTCTGAAGCTTTCTTT. Protein sequence: CASSPPRSEAFF.

This clonotype rates as large. In nucleotides, the CDR3 is TGTGCCAGTAGTAGTAAGGGGGTAGGGATTGAGCAGTTCTTC. This translates into CASSSKGVGIEQFF. The chain carries TRBV19 and TRBJ2-1, with D possibly being TRBD1 (6 bases). The germline V gene has CDR1 LNHDA and CDR2 SQIVND (reference sequence). Trimming pared 4 bases from V and 9 bases from J, leaving 16 bases between. The CDR3 contains 14 residues.

The chain recombines TRBV20-1 with TRBJ1-2; no clear D. The CDR3 totals 12 residues. Germline V gene sequence: CDR1 DFQATT, CDR2 SNEGSKA (reference sequence). V was trimmed by 0 bases and J by 8 bases, leaving 10 bases between them. The CDR3 DNA follows: TGCAGTGCTAGAGATAGGGTCTACGGCTACACCTTC. Encoded protein: CSARDRVYGYTF.

This chain connects TRBV10-3 to TRBJ1-2; no definite D call. Trimming removed 2 bases from V and 8 bases from J, with 15 bases in between. Germline CDR1 is ENHRY and CDR2 is SYGVKD. The CDR3 is 14 amino acids. CDR3 loop: CAISEREGSDGYTF. The CDR3 DNA reads as TGTGCCATCAGTGAGCGAGAGGGAAGTGACGGCTACACCTTC.

The V gene is TRBV19, the J gene TRBJ1-5; 8 bases align to TRBD1. The CDR3 totals 15 residues. In germline, CDR1 is LNHDA, CDR2 SQIVND (reference sequence). The J segment lost 5 bases and the V segment lost 7 bases, leaving 10 bases of the junction unmatched. In nucleotides, the CDR3 is TGTGCCAGTAAAAAGACAGGGGACGAGGATCAGCCCCAGCATTTT. Translation: CASKKTGDEDQPQHF.

This clonotype was seen more than once but under ten times. The genes are TRBV6-2 or TRBV6-3 and TRBJ2-5, with TRBD2 matching 11 bases. V lost 6 bases, J lost 3 bases, and 9 bases stayed unmatched. From germline, CDR1 is MNHEY and CDR2 SVGEGT. This CDR3 has 16 amino acids. The chain's CDR3 is CASSVGTSGVEETQYF. Written as DNA, the CDR3 is TGTGCCAGCAGCGTAGGGACTAGCGGAGTCGAAGAGACCCAGTACTTC.

The rearrangement links TRBV24-1 to TRBJ2-3; 7 bases map to TRBD2. CDR1 is KGHDR and CDR2 is SFDVKD in the germline V gene. The CDR3 has 16 amino acids. The V gene end was trimmed by 6 bases and the J gene end by 3 bases; junction bases not matched to a gene: 11. In DNA form, the CDR3 reads TGTGCCACCAGTAAAGCCAGCGGGAAGGGGACAGATACGCAGTATTTT. Translating gives CATSKASGKGTDTQYF.

This chain joins TRBV7-9 and TRBJ2-2; perhaps D is TRBD1 or TRBD2 (5 bases each). Germline loops: CDR1 SEHNR, CDR2 FQNEAQ (reference sequence). The CDR3 loop spans 17 amino acids. Trimming stripped 0 bases from V and 2 bases from J, with 13 bases between. DNA of the CDR3: TGTGCCAGCAGCTTAGCGTGGGACCGACTAAACACCGGGGAGCTGTTTTTT. Translating gives CASSLAWDRLNTGELFF.